This passage covers 3 T cell receptor beta chains from one sample sequenced in a study of control samples from healthy donors and cancer patients (dated by TCRdb to between 2020 and 2021). Library preparation used the immunoSEQ multiplex PCR assay. TCRdb took this table from immuneACCESS and kept in-frame rearrangements with V and J called. Such tables lack part of the clones; where checked against another copy, unresolved V genes explain under half of the gap, and the rest is unexplained. This sample comprises about 130,000 clones, about 94% of them detected only once. The biggest ten clones account for approximately 15% of the sample. The source material was PBMCs. All receptors derive from a man between 60 and 75 years old with colorectal cancer.

This sequence joins TRBV6-2 or TRBV6-3 and TRBJ2-5; TRBD1 agrees at 11 bases. Germline-derived CDR1 and CDR2 are MNHEY and SVGEGT. The CDR3 runs 13 residues. The junction had 1 base not matched to a gene; V was cut back by 6 bases and J by 4 bases. CDR3 amino acids: CASSGQGAETQYF. DNA of the CDR3: TGTGCCAGCAGCGGACAGGGGGCAGAGACCCAGTACTTC.

V usage is TRBV5-1 and J usage is TRBJ1-5; D is ambiguous. Trimming removed 4 bases from V and 4 bases from J, with 9 bases in between. Germline V gene sequence: CDR1 SGHRS, CDR2 YFSETQ. The CDR3 has 13 residues. Here the CDR3 DNA reads TGCGCCAGCAGCCCGGACGGGAATCAGCCCCAGCATTTT. Translation: CASSPDGNQPQHF.

The chain joins TRBV24-1 to TRBJ1-1; D is unclear. CDR1 and CDR2 from the germline V gene are KGHDR and SFDVKD. Trimming shortened V by 5 bases and J by 6 bases, and 12 bases separated the two germline ends. This CDR3 has 13 residues. The CDR3 loop is CATSGMGSSEAFF. CDR3 nucleotides: TGTGCCACCAGTGGGATGGGCAGCTCTGAAGCTTTCTTT.